This T cell receptor beta chain was found in a study of type 1 regulatory T cells. Study as a whole: T-allo10 is an in vitro-generated, Tr1-enriched CD4 T cell product specific for alloantigen.

V shed 5 bases and J shed 5 bases, with 14 bases lying between them. The germline V gene has CDR1 SGHTA and CDR2 FQGNSA. The length of the CDR3 is 14 residues. MiXCR, run by TCRdb on the reads, gives a single entry per CDR3 protein. The table has 20,000 or so distinct CDR3 sequences, more than 45% seen once. This clonotype has a single count. Antigen: not known. Sequences were obtained from cultured T cells, either the whole culture or a sorted T cell fraction (not recorded which). The chain combines TRBV7-2 with TRBJ2-3, with a weak D call TRBD1 (6 bases). The clonotype originates from a human donor in good health. The CDR3: CASSQGLGVDTQYF. The CDR3 nucleotides read TGTGCCAGCAGCCAGGGGTTAGGGGTAGATACGCAGTATTTT.